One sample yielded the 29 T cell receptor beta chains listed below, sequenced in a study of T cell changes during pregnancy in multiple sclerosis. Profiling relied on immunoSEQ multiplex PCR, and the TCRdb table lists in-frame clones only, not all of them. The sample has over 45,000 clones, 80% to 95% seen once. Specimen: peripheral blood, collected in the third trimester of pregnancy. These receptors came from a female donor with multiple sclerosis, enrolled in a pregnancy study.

The CDR3 region is CSVRTGNEQYF. Here the CDR3 DNA reads TGCAGCGTTCGGACAGGGAACGAGCAGTACTTC. This chain uses TRBV29-1 with TRBJ2-7; TRBD1 aligns across 8 bases. Germline CDR1 is SQVTM and CDR2 is ANQGSEA. Germline trimming cut 5 bases from V and 5 bases from J; bases unmatched to any gene: 2. The CDR3 length is 11 residues.

The CDR3 region is CASSQGLIPNYGYTF. DNA of the CDR3: TGTGCCAGCAGCCAGGGACTTATCCCCAACTATGGCTACACCTTC. V gene TRBV6-5 combines with J gene TRBJ1-2, with D perhaps matching TRBD1 (5 bases). Trimming shortened V by 6 bases and J by 2 bases, and 16 bases separated the two germline ends. The germline V gene has CDR1 MNHEY and CDR2 SVGAGI. This CDR3 has 15 residues.

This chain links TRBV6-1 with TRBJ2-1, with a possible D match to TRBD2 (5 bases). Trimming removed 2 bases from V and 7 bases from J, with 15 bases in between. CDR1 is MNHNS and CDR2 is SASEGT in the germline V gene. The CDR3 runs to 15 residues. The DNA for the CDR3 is TGTGCCAGCAGTGAATGGGCTAGCCGGAAAAATGAGCAGTTCTTC. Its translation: CASSEWASRKNEQFF.

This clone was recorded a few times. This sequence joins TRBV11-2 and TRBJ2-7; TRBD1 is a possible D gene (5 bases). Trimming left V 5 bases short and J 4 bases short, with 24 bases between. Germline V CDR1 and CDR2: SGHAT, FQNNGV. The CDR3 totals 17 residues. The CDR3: CASSLKGAGDWVYEQYF. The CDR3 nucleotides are TGTGCCAGCAGCCTAAAAGGGGCCGGAGACTGGGTGTACGAGCAGTACTTC.

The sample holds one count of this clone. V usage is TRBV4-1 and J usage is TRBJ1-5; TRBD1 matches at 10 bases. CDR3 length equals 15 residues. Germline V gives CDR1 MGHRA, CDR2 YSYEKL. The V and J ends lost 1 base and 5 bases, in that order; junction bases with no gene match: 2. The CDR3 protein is CASSQAGTGDQPQHF. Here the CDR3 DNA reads TGCGCCAGCAGCCAAGCCGGGACAGGGGATCAGCCCCAGCATTTT.

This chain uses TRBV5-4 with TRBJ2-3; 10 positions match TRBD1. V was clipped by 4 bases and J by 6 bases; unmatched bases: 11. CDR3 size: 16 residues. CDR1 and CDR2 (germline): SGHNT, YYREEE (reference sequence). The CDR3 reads CASSQQPGQGTDTQYF. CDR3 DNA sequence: TGTGCCAGCAGCCAACAGCCGGGACAGGGGACGGATACGCAGTATTTT.

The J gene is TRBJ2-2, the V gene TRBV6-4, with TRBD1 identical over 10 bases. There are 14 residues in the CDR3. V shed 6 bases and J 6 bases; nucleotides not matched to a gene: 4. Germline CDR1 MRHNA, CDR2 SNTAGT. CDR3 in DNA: TGTGCCAGCAGCGACGGGACAGGGGCCGGGGAGCTGTTTTTT. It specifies CASSDGTGAGELFF.

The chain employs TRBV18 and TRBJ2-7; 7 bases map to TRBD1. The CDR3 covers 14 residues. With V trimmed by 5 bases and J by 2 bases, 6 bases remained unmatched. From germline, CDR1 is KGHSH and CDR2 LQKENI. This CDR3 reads CASSLRTGPYEQYF. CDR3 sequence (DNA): TGTGCCAGCTCATTACGGACAGGACCCTACGAGCAGTACTTC.

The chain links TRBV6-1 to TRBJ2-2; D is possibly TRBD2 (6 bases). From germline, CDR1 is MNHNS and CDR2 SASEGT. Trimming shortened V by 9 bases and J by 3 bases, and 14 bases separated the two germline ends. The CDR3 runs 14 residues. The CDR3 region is CASRKTGDTGELFF. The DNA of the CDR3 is TGTGCCAGTAGGAAGACGGGAGACACCGGGGAGCTGTTTTTT.

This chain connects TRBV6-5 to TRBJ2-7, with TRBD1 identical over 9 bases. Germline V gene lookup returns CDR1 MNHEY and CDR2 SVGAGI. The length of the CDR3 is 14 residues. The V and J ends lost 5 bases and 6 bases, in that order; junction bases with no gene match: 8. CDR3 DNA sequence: TGTGCCAGCAGTACACGGGACAGGGCTTTCGAGCAGTACTTC. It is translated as CASSTRDRAFEQYF.

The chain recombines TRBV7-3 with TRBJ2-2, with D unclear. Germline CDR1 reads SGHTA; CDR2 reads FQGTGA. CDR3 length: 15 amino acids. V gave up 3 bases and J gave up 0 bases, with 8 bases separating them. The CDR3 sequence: CASSLGSTNTGELFF. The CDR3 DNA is TGTGCCAGCAGCTTGGGCAGCACGAACACCGGGGAGCTGTTTTTT.

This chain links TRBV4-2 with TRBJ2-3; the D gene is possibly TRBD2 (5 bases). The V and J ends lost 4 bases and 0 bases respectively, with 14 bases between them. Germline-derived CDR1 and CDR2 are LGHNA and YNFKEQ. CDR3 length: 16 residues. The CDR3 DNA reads TGTGCCAGCAGCCTCGGGCCGCGGGTTAGCACAGATACGCAGTATTTT. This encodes CASSLGPRVSTDTQYF.

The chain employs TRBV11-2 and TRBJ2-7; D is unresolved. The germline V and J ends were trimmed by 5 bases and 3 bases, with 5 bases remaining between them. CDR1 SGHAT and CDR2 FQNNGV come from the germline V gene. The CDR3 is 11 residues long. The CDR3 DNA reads TGTGCCAGCAGCCCGGGCTACGAGCAGTACTTC. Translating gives CASSPGYEQYF.

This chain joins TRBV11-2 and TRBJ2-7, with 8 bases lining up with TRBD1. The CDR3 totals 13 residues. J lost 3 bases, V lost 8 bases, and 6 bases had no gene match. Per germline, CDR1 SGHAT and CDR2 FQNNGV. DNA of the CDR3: TGTGCCAGCGCCCCGGACAGGGACTACGAGCAGTACTTC. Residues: CASAPDRDYEQYF.

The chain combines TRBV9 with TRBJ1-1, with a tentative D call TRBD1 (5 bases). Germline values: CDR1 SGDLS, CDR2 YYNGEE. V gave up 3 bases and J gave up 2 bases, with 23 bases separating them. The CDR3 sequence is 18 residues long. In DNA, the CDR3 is TGTGCCAGCAGCGCTTTTTCCACCCTCGGGGGTGGAAACACTGAAGCTTTCTTT. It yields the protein CASSAFSTLGGGNTEAFF.

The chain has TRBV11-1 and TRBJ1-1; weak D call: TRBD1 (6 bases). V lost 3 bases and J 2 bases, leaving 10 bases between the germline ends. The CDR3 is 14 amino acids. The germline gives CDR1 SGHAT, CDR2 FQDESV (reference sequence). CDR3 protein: CASSFGTLNTEAFF. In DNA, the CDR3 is TGTGCCAGCAGCTTTGGGACACTTAACACTGAAGCTTTCTTT.

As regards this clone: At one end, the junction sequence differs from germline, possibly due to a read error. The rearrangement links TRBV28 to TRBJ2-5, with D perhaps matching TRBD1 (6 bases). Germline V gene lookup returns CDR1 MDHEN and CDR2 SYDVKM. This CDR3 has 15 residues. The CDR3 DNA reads TGTGCCAGCAGTCTATGGACAGACCCGAAGGAGACCCAGTACTTC. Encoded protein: CASSLWTDPKETQYF.

The CDR3 spells CASKTRDRDPQYF. The CDR3, as DNA: TGCGCCAGCAAGACCCGGGACAGGGATCCGCAGTATTTT. The rearrangement joins TRBV10-2 to TRBJ2-3; 9 positions agree with TRBD1. The CDR3 covers 13 residues. V shed 7 bases and J 10 bases; nucleotides not matched to a gene: 9. CDR1 is WSHSY and CDR2 is SAAADI in the germline V gene.

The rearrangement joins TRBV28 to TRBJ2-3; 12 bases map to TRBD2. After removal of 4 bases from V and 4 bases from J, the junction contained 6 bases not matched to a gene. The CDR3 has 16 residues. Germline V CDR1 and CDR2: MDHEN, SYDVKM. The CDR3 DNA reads TGTGCCAGCAGTTCCACTAGCGGGAGGAAGGCAGATACGCAGTATTTT. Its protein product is CASSSTSGRKADTQYF.

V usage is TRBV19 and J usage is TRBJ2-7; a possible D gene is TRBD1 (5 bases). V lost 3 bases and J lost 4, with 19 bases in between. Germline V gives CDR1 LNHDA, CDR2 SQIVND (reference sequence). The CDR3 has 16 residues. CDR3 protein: CASSISRQSLLYEQYF. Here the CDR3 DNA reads TGTGCCAGTAGTATCTCGCGACAGAGCCTCCTATACGAGCAGTACTTC.

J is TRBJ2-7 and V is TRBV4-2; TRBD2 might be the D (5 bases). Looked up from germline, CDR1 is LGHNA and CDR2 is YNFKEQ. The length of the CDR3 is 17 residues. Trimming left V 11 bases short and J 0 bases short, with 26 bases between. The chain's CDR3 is CAPRVNGKLHFSYEQYF. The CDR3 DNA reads TGTGCCCCGAGGGTTAACGGGAAACTACACTTCTCCTACGAGCAGTACTTC.

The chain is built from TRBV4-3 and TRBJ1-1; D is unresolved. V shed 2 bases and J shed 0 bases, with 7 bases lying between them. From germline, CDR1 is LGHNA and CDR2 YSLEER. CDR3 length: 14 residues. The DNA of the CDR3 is TGCGCCAGCAGCCAAACGCGGATGAACACTGAAGCTTTCTTT. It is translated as CASSQTRMNTEAFF.

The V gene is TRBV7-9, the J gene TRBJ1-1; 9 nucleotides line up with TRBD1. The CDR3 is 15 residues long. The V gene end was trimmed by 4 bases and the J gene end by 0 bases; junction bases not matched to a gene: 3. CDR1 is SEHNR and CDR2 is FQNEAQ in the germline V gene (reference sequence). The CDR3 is CASSSGDRVNTEAFF. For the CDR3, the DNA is TGTGCCAGCAGCTCGGGGGACAGGGTGAACACTGAAGCTTTCTTT.

Written as DNA, the CDR3 is TGCGCCAGCCCCCCGGACAGGAACAATCAGCCCCAGCATTTT. This codes for CASPPDRNNQPQHF. This sequence joins TRBV23-1 and TRBJ1-5, with 7 bases lining up with TRBD1. TRBV23-1 is designated an ORF whose function remains uncertain. This CDR3 has 14 amino acids. The J segment lost 3 bases and the V segment lost 8 bases, leaving 7 bases of the junction unmatched.

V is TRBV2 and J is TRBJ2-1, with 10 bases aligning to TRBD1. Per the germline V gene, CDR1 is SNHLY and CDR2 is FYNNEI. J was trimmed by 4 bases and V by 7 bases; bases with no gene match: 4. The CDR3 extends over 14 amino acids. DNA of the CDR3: TGTGCCAGCACGCCGGGACAGGGGTACAATGAGCAGTTCTTC. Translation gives CASTPGQGYNEQFF.

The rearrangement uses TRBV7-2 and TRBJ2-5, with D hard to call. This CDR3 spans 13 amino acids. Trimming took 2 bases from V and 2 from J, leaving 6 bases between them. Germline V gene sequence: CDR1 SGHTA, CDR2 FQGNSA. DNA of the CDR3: TGTGCCAGCAGCTTATCTTTTCAAGAGACCCAGTACTTC. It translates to CASSLSFQETQYF.

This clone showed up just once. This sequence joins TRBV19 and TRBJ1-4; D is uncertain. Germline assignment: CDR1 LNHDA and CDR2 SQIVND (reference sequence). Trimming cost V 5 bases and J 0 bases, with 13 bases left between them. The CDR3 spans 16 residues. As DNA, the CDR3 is TGTGCCAGTAGTGCCCGGGGAGGGTCAACTAATGAAAAACTGTTTTTT. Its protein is CASSARGGSTNEKLFF.

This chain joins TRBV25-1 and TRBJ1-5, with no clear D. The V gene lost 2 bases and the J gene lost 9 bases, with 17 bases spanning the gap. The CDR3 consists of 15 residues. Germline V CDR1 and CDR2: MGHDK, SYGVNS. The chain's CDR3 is CASSEKQQVSGPQHF. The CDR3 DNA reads TGTGCCAGCAGTGAAAAACAGCAGGTGAGCGGGCCCCAGCATTTT.

CDR3 protein: CASSLRGRETQYF. The CDR3 nucleotides read TGTGCCAGCAGCTTAAGGGGGAGAGAGACCCAGTACTTC. This chain uses TRBV7-2 with TRBJ2-5, with D possibly TRBD1 on 6 matching bases. CDR1 is SGHTA, CDR2 FQGNSA, per germline. V was clipped by 2 bases and J by 4 bases, with 8 bases between them. This CDR3 has 13 residues.